Listed here is a single T cell receptor (beta chain). The entry originates in a study of control samples from healthy donors and cancer patients. Only in-frame clones appear in the TCRdb table, and some are missing; sequencing was by immunoSEQ multiplex PCR. The sample holds some 130,000 clones, around nine tenths seen once. Trimming stripped 3 bases from V and 6 bases from J, with 9 bases between. Germline V gene data show CDR1 as LGHDT and CDR2 as YNNKEL (reference sequence). CDR3 length equals 14 residues. This sequence joins TRBV3-1 (or the pseudogene TRBV3-2) and TRBJ1-6; perhaps TRBD1 as D (6 bases). This receptor was identified in a young man in good health. Input material: blood. The chain's CDR3 is CASSHRGSNSPLHF. DNA of the CDR3: TGTGCCAGCAGCCACAGGGGATCTAATTCACCCCTCCACTTT.